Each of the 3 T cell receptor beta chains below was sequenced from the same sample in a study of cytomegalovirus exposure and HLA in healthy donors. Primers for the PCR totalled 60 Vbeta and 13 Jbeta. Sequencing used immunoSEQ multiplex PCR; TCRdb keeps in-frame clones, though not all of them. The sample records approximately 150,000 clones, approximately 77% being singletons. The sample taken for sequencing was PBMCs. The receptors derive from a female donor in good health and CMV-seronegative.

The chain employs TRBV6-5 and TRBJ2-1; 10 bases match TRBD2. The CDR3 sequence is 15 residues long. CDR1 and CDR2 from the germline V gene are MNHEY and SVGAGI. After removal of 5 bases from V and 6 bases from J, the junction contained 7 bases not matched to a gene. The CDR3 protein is CASSQSGGAFNEQFF. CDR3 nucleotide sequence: TGTGCCAGCAGTCAGAGCGGGGGGGCCTTCAATGAGCAGTTCTTC.

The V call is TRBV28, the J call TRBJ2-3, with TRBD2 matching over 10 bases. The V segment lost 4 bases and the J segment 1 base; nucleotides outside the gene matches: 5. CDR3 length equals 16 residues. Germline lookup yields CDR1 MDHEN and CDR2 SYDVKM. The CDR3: CASSSLAGLGTDTQYF. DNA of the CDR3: TGTGCCAGCAGTTCACTAGCGGGGTTGGGCACAGATACGCAGTATTTT.

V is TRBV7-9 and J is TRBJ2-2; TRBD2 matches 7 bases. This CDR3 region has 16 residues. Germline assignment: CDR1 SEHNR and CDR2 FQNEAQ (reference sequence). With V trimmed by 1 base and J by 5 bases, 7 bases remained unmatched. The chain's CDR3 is CASSLGGGSWTGELFF. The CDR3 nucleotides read TGTGCCAGCAGCTTAGGCGGCGGGAGTTGGACCGGGGAGCTGTTTTTT.